Each of the 6 T cell receptor beta chains below was sequenced from the same sample in a study of early T cells in non-severe SARS-CoV-2 infection (dated by TCRdb to the early 2020s). Libraries were constructed by 5' RACE. Sequenced on a NextSeq 500. TCRdb took the public reads, trimmed them with fastp at Q25, ran MiXCR for clone calling and kept in-frame beta chains. Rows matching on CDR3 protein sequence are summarized as one entry with the most common DNA and genes. A total of roughly 69,000 distinct CDR3 sequences appear in this sample, 8.5% to 10% of them only once. The ten largest clonotypes hold 5.5% to 7% of the sample. Source material: whole blood. The source is an adult who was a healthcare worker with PCR-confirmed SARS-CoV-2 infection or an uninfected control (not recorded which).

This chain uses TRBV7-2 with TRBJ2-7; 7 bases fit TRBD2. With 5 bases clipped from V and 0 bases from J, the junction kept 7 bases outside the gene matches. Germline V gene sequence: CDR1 SGHTA, CDR2 FQGNSA. The CDR3 sequence is 15 residues long. The CDR3 nucleotides read TGTGCCAGCAGCCCGAGGGCGGGAGACTCCTACGAGCAGTACTTC. It codes for CASSPRAGDSYEQYF.

Judged by abundance, this clonotype is medium-sized. The V gene is TRBV3-1, the J gene TRBJ2-3; 9 bases fit TRBD1. The germline V gene encodes CDR1 LGHDT and CDR2 YNNKEL (reference sequence). The V and J ends lost 5 bases and 2 bases, in that order; junction bases with no gene match: 5. This CDR3 contains 15 residues. CDR3 loop: CASSDGQGFTDTQYF. DNA for the CDR3: TGTGCCAGCAGCGACGGACAGGGGTTCACAGATACGCAGTATTTT.

This clonotype was seen repeatedly, ten times or more. The rearrangement joins TRBV7-2 to TRBJ1-1, with D maybe TRBD1 (6 bases). V was trimmed by 5 bases and J by 6 bases, leaving 22 bases between them. Germline CDR1 is SGHTA and CDR2 is FQGNSA. The CDR3 has 16 residues. CDR3 DNA: TGTGCCAGCAGCCCATCAAGGGGGATGATTAGGTCTGAAGCTTTCTTT. Its translation: CASSPSRGMIRSEAFF.

The V call is TRBV5-1, the J call TRBJ2-5, with 12 bases matching TRBD2. V lost 3 bases, J lost 5 bases, and 8 bases stayed unmatched. The germline gives CDR1 SGHRS, CDR2 YFSETQ. The CDR3 contains 16 residues. The CDR3 coding sequence is TGCGCCAGCAGCTCCTCTAGCGGGAGGGCCTCGGAGACCCAGTACTTC. Encoded protein: CASSSSSGRASETQYF.

This clonotype was recorded many times. The genes are TRBV11-1 and TRBJ2-1, with 8 positions matching TRBD2. CDR1 is SGHAT, CDR2 FQDESV, per germline (reference sequence). The V segment lost 2 bases and the J segment 5 bases; nucleotides outside the gene matches: 8. The CDR3 loop spans 16 amino acids. DNA for the CDR3: TGTGCCAGCAGCTTATTCCGGACTAGCAGAAACAATGAGCAGTTCTTC. As protein: CASSLFRTSRNNEQFF.

The rearrangement uses TRBV3-1 and TRBJ2-5, with D possibly TRBD1 on 6 matching bases. Germline V CDR1 and CDR2: LGHDT, YNNKEL (reference sequence). The CDR3 is 14 residues long. Trimming left V 4 bases short and J 3 bases short, with 12 bases between. The CDR3 region is CASSPVGQKETQYF. DNA of the CDR3: TGTGCCAGCAGCCCAGTAGGACAGAAAGAGACCCAGTACTTC.